This entry is about one T cell receptor (beta chain). Sequence at one end of the junction differs from germline and may be a read error. This sample was included in a study of cytomegalovirus exposure and HLA in healthy donors. Study as a whole: Tens of millions of unique TCR sequences came from HLA-typed donors in an early release.

PCR was performed using 60 Vbeta and 13 Jbeta primers. Method: immunoSEQ multiplex PCR; TCRdb's copy keeps in-frame clones and lacks some. This sample carries fewer than 200,000 clones, approximately 81% of them seen once, and the ten largest clones take around 1.5%. The CDR3 has 14 amino acids. Germline V gene lookup returns CDR1 MNHEY and CDR2 SMNVEV (reference sequence). The sample comprised PBMCs. The sequence was obtained from a male donor in good health and CMV-seronegative. The rearrangement uses TRBV27 and TRBJ1-2; 7 bases align to TRBD1. The CDR3 DNA reads as TGTGCCAACAGTGTGACAGGGTTCGACTATGGCTACACCTTC. Protein sequence: CANSVTGFDYGYTF.